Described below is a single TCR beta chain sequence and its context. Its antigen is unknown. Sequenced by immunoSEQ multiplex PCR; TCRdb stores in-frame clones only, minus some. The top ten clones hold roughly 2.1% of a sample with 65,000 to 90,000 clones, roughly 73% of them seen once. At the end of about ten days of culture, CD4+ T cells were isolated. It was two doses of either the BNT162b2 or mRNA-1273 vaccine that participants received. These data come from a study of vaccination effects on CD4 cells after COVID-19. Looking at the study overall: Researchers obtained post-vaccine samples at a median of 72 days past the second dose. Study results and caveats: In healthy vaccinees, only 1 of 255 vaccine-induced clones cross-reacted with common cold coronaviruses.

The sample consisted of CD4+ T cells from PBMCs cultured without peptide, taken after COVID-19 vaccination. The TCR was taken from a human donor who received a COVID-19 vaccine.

The CDR3 DNA follows: TGCAGCGTTGTCGGGGGGAACAATGAGCAGTTCTTC. Translated, it gives CSVVGGNNEQFF. The V and J genes are TRBV29-1 and TRBJ2-1, with TRBD2 matching over 7 bases. V lost 4 bases, J lost 5 bases, and 2 bases stayed unmatched. Germline V gene sequence: CDR1 SQVTM, CDR2 ANQGSEA. The CDR3 sequence is 12 residues long.